The entry below describes one TCR beta chain. Its specificity is not known. The donors were members of the validation cohort, which comprised around 110 subjects and was separate from the first cohort of roughly 700 subjects. This sample was taken from a study of cytomegalovirus exposure and HLA in healthy donors. Study-level points and caveats: The authors listed approximately 160 TCR beta chains as cytomegalovirus-associated. Most TCRs appeared rarely, but some public TCRs recurred in many donors. In vitro work confirmed that three CMV-associated chains recognize CMV antigens.

Trimming took 4 bases from V and 4 from J, leaving 14 bases between them. Germline-derived CDR1 and CDR2 are SGHNT and YYREEE (reference sequence). This CDR3 contains 14 residues. The data were produced by immunoSEQ multiplex PCR, yet TCRdb's version contains in-frame clones alone and is incomplete. In the table there are 250,000 to 350,000 clones, roughly 85% of which are singletons. The V gene is TRBV5-4, the J gene TRBJ1-1; maybe TRBD1 (6 bases). Sequencing used PBMCs. This clonotype originated in a woman aged 18-29 years in good health and CMV-seronegative. DNA for the CDR3: TGTGCCAGCAGCCCTTCGAAACAGGGCACTGAAGCTTTCTTT. Its translation: CASSPSKQGTEAFF.